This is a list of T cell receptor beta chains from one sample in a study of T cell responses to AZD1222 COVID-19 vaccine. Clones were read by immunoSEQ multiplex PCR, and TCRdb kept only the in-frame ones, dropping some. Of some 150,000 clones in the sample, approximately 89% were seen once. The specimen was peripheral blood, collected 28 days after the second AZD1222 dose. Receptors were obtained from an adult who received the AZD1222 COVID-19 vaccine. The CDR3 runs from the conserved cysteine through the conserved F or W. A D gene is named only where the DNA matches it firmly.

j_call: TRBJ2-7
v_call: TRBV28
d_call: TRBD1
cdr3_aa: CASSLSQGTGGAGFNEQYF

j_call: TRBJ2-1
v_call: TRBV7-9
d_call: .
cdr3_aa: CASSLQEGEQFF

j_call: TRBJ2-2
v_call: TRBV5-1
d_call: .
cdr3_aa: CASSLGSTNTGELFF

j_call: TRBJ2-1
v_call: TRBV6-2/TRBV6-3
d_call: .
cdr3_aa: CASSFSGNEQFF

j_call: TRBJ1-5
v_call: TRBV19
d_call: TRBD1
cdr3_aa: CASRHDRGRMFDSNQPQHF

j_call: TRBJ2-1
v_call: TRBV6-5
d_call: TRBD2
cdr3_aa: CASSPMTSGRNEQFF

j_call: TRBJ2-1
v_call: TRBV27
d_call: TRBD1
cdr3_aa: CASRATGDRAMRFF

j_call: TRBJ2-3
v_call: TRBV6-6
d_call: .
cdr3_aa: CASRSRDTDTQYF

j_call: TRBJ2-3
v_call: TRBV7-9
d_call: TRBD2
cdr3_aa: CASSTRLAGRSWGDTQYF

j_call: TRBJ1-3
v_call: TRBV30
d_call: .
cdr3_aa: CAWSGLIRNSGNTIYF

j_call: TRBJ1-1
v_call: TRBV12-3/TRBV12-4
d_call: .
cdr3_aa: CASSVVRAGEAFF

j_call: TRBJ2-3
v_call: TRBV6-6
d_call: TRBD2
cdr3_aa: CASRGSGETASHTQYF

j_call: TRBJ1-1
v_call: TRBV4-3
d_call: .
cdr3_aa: CASSQDFPGVGLNTEAFF

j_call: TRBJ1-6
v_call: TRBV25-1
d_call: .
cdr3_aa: CASSTRSFGGNSPLHF

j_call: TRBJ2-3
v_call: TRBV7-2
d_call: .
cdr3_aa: CASSLAGGGNTQYF

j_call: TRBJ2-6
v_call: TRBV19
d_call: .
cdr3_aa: CASSIGQALSGANVLTF

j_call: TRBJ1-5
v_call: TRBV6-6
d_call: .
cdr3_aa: CASMPQQGNQPQHF

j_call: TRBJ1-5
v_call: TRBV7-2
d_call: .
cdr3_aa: CASSLDRDDNQPQHF

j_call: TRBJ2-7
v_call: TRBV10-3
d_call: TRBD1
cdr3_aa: CAISEFSVDRGNEQYF

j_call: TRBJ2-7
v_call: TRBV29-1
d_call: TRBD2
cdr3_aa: CSVEGTSDSYEQYF

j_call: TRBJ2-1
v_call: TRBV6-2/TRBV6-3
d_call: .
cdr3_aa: CASSYRRTSYNEQFF

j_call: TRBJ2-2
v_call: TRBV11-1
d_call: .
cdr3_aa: CASSLEAGGIGELFF

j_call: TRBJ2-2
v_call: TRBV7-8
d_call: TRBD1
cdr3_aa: CASSPFRTGRRTGELFF

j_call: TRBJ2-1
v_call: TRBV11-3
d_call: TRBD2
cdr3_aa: CASSLDQGGSASGNEQFF

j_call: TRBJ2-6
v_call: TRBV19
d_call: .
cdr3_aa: CASSALNRQLSGANVLTF

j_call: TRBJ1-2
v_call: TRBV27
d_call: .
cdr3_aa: CASSFPAGPLYGYTF

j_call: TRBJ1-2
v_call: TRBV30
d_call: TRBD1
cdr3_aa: CAHGTGYGYTF

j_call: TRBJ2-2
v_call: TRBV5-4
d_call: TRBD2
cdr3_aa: CASSSSLAGVGTGELFF

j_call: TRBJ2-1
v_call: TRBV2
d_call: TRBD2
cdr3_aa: CASSFLAGGQGEQFF

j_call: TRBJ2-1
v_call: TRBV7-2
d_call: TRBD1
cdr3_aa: CASSLGGTVSEQFF

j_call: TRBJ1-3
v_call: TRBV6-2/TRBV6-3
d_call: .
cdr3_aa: CASSPFGQRNTIYF

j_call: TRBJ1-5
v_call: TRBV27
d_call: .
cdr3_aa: CASSPAGPQHF

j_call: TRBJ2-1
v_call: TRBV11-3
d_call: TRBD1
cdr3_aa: CASSLPGQGPRNEQFF

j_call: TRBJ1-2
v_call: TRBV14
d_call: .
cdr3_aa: CASSPREQANYGYTF

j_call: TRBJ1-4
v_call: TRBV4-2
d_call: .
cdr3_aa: CASSQTGGEKLFF

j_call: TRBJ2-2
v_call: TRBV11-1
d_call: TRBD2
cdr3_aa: CASSLRRETTGELFF

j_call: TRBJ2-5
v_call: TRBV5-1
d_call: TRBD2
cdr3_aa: CASSPRGGRAGGIQETQYF

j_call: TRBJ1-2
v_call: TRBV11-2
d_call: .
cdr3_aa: CASRAGGPGYTF

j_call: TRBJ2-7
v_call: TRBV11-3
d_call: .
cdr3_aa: CASSLGVGPTYEQYF

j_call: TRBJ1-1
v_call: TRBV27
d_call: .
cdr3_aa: CASSLSANTEAFF

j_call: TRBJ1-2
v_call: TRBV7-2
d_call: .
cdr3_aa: CASSLSSGQYGYTF

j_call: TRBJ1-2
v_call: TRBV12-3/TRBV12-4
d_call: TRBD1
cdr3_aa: CASSQGGAYGYTF

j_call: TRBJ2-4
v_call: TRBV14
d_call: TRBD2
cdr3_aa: CASSLGLAGGQNIQYF

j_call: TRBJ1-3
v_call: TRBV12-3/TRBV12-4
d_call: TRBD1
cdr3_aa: CATGQGDTIYF

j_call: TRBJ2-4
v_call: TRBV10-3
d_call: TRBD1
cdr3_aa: CAISESGTGGMQNIQYF

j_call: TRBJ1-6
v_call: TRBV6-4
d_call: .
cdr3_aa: CASRDSNNSPLHF

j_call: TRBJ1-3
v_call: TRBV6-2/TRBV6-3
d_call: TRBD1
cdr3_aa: CASSYDRDRSGNTIYF

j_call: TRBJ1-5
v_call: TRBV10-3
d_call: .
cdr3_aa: CAISEDTQIVGNQPQHF

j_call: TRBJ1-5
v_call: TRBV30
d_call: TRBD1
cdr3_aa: CAWSVGQGGQPQHF

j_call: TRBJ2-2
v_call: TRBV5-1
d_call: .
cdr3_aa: CASSVRPGLNTGELFF

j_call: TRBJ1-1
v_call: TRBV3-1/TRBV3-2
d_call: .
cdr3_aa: CASSRDSGSSEAFF

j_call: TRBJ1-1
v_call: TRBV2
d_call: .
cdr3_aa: CASSEALQAFF

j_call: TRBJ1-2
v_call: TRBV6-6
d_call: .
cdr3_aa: CASSNREGYYGYTF

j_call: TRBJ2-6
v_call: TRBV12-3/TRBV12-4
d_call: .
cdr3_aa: CASRGVGANVLTF

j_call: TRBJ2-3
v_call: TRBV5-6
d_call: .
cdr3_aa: CASSLGAHPRDTQYF

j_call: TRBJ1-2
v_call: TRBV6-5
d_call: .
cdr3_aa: CASSYSAGGRYGYTF

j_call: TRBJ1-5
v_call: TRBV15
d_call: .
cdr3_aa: CATSRNRNQPQHF

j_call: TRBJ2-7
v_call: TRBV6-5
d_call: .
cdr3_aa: CASSYSALGYEQYF

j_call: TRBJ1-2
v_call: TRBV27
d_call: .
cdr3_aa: CASSPGPGDYGYTF

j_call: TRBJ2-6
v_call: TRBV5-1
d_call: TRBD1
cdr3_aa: CASSSQGTGANVLTF